This T cell receptor (beta chain) is from a study of spatial heterogeneity in lung cancer. Turning to the study itself: Detection of beta-chain sequences consistently exceeded that of alpha-chain sequences.

Time point noted: sample taken at primary tumor resection. The study sequenced unsorted whole RNA from tumor, nontumor lung or frozen PBMC. TCRdb processed the 5' RACE reads anew with MiXCR; each CDR3 protein has one entry. This table has more than 45,000 distinct CDR3 sequences, under 6% appearing once. The V end lost 0 bases, the J end lost 4 bases, and 12 bases lay between the germline ends. Per the germline V gene, CDR1 is LGHDT and CDR2 is YNNKEL (reference sequence). This CDR3 region has 15 residues. This clonotype was detected ten times or more. The sequencing here drew on PBMCs, taken at surgery. This clonotype was obtained from a male donor with early-stage non-small cell lung cancer. V and J are TRBV3-1 and TRBJ1-2; tentatively, D is TRBD1 (5 bases). The CDR3 sequence: CASSQDPGQTYGYTF. The CDR3, as DNA: TGTGCCAGCAGCCAAGATCCAGGGCAAACCTATGGCTACACCTTC.